These 20 T cell receptor beta chains were all obtained from the same sample, sequenced in a study of blood T cell repertoires in COVID-19. Profiling relied on immunoSEQ multiplex PCR, and the TCRdb table lists in-frame clones only, not all of them. The sample carries about 270,000 clones, around 91% recorded once. The specimen sequenced was PBMCs or T cells enriched from blood (not recorded which). The receptors come from a woman between 18 and 29 years old who had recovered from COVID-19.

The V and J genes are TRBV10-3 and TRBJ1-2; D might be TRBD1 (6 bases). This CDR3 has 12 residues. V was trimmed by 9 bases and J by 8 bases, leaving 16 bases between them. CDR1 ENHRY and CDR2 SYGVKD come from the germline V gene. The CDR3 region has the DNA TGTGCCATGGGCAGGGGAATGGGGGGCTACACCTTC. Translating gives CAMGRGMGGYTF.

This rearrangement joins TRBV5-1 to TRBJ2-7; TRBD2 matches at 10 bases. Per the germline V gene, CDR1 is SGHRS and CDR2 is YFSETQ. There are 16 residues in the CDR3. V was pared by 1 base and J by 1 base, with 5 bases of the junction left unmatched. For the CDR3, the DNA is TGCGCCAGCAGCTTGAGCCTAGCGGGGGATTCCTACGAGCAGTACTTC. Translating it yields CASSLSLAGDSYEQYF.

The chain couples TRBV25-1 to TRBJ2-1; possible D gene TRBD1, 7 bases. CDR3 size: 15 residues. V was trimmed by 6 bases and J by 4 bases, leaving 16 bases between them. Per the germline V gene, CDR1 is MGHDK and CDR2 is SYGVNS. This chain's CDR3 is CASSFRQGGYNEQFF. DNA of the CDR3: TGTGCCAGCAGCTTCCGGCAGGGGGGTTACAATGAGCAGTTCTTC.

This clone was observed a single time. This chain joins TRBV10-2 and TRBJ2-3; TRBD2 is a possible D gene (6 bases). Germline CDR1 reads WSHSY; CDR2 reads SAAADI. The V end lost 7 bases, the J end lost 1 base, and 15 bases lay between the germline ends. The CDR3 is 15 residues long. The CDR3 here is CASKRSSGGTDTQYF. CDR3 sequence (DNA): TGCGCCAGCAAAAGGTCGTCGGGGGGCACAGATACGCAGTATTTT.

The chain is built from TRBV10-3 and TRBJ2-5, with D maybe TRBD1 (6 bases). The V end was cut by 1 base, the J end by 3 bases, with 18 bases between. The CDR3 totals 17 residues. In germline, CDR1 is ENHRY, CDR2 SYGVKD. This CDR3 is CAISEFGDRLRKETQYF. As DNA, the CDR3 is TGTGCCATCAGTGAGTTCGGAGACAGGTTACGCAAAGAGACCCAGTACTTC.

The CDR3 region has the DNA TGTGCCAGCAGTTTGAACGGGGGGCTGGAGCAGTACTTC. This codes for CASSLNGGLEQYF. The chain is built from TRBV12-3 or TRBV12-4 and TRBJ2-7; possibly TRBD2 for D (7 bases). V lost 3 bases, J lost 7 bases, and 13 bases lay in between. The CDR3 extends over 13 amino acids.

The rearrangement links TRBV14 to TRBJ1-1; a possible D gene is TRBD1 (6 bases). There are 16 residues in the CDR3. The germline CDR1 and CDR2 sequences are SGHDN and FVKESK. The V and J ends lost 0 bases and 5 bases respectively, with 16 bases between them. The CDR3 DNA sequence: TGTGCCAGCAGCCAAGAGGGGGCAGGGTACTTTACTGAAGCTTTCTTT. It yields the protein CASSQEGAGYFTEAFF.

This clone was observed once. V and J are TRBV5-1 and TRBJ1-2, with D maybe TRBD1 (5 bases). The CDR3 is 14 residues long. CDR1 and CDR2 (germline): SGHRS, YFSETQ. Trimming left V 4 bases short and J 0 bases short, with 10 bases between. Written as DNA, the CDR3 is TGCGCCAGCAGCGGAACGACAGCTAACTATGGCTACACCTTC. Translation: CASSGTTANYGYTF.

This CDR3 is CASSASGKNIQYF. Written as DNA, the CDR3 is TGCGCCAGCAGTGCCAGCGGCAAAAACATTCAGTACTTC. The rearrangement uses TRBV10-1 and TRBJ2-4; possibly TRBD2 for D (5 bases). The CDR3 sequence is 13 residues long. CDR1 and CDR2 from the germline V gene are WNHNN and SYGVQD (reference sequence). The ends were cut back, 4 bases at V and 3 bases at J, with 7 bases in the middle.

This clone has more than one count but fewer than ten. The chain couples TRBV27 to TRBJ2-7, with 8 nucleotides matching TRBD1. The trim removed 3 bases at V and 4 bases at J, leaving 14 bases unmatched. CDR1 MNHEY and CDR2 SMNVEV come from the germline V gene (reference sequence). The CDR3 is 17 amino acids. The CDR3 loop is CASSFSWTGQIPYEQYF. CDR3 DNA sequence: TGTGCCAGCAGTTTCTCCTGGACAGGGCAAATTCCTTACGAGCAGTACTTC.

This clone was found a few times. This rearrangement joins TRBV12-3 or TRBV12-4 to TRBJ1-1, with D hard to call. Trimming took off 6 bases at V and 0 bases at J, with 8 bases between the two ends. The CDR3 totals 13 residues. CDR3 residues: CASRVTLNTEAFF. As DNA, the CDR3 is TGTGCCAGCAGGGTAACACTGAACACTGAAGCTTTCTTT.

The chain recombines TRBV13 with TRBJ2-1; 8 bases agree with TRBD2. V lost 5 bases to trimming and J lost 8 bases; unmatched junction nucleotides: 11. There are 15 residues in the CDR3. From germline, CDR1 is PRHDT and CDR2 FYEKMQ (reference sequence). The CDR3 sequence is CASSDLAGEGDEQFF. The DNA for the CDR3 is TGTGCCAGCAGCGATCTAGCGGGCGAAGGGGATGAGCAGTTCTTC.

As concerns this clone: Because it lacks the conserved phenylalanine or tryptophan at the end, this CDR3 is likely a read error. No DNA is shown, since the ends of the CDR3 on it are uncertain; the CDR3 is the one TCRdb lists. The genes are TRBV15 and TRBJ2-4; TRBD1, the table's D call, lacks a check against the DNA. Termini included, the CDR3 measures 12 amino acids. From germline, CDR1 is LNHNV and CDR2 YYDKDF (reference sequence). The CDR3 reads CATSRDMRPSTV.

The sample holds one count of this clone. The V and J genes are TRBV6-5 and TRBJ1-1; tentatively, D is TRBD1 (6 bases). Looked up from germline, CDR1 is MNHEY and CDR2 is SVGAGI. V shed 2 bases and J shed 1 base, with 11 bases lying between them. The CDR3 is 15 residues long. The CDR3 loop is CASSYIQGRNTEAFF. CDR3 bases: TGTGCCAGCAGTTACATACAGGGTCGGAACACTGAAGCTTTCTTT.

This rearrangement joins TRBV9 to TRBJ2-1, with 7 bases matching TRBD1. The ends lost 0 bases at V and 5 bases at J; junction bases unmatched: 8. The CDR3 contains 16 residues. Germline CDR1 is SGDLS and CDR2 is YYNGEE. DNA for the CDR3: TGTGCCAGCAGCGTAGGGGAGACAGGGATCCACAATGAGCAGTTCTTC. Translation: CASSVGETGIHNEQFF.

CDR3 residues: CASSSPGQGRAYEQYF. The CDR3 DNA follows: TGTGCCAGCAGCTCCCCAGGGCAGGGCCGGGCCTACGAGCAGTACTTC. This chain uses TRBV5-4 with TRBJ2-7; the D gene is possibly TRBD1 (5 bases). This CDR3 spans 16 amino acids. Germline assignment: CDR1 SGHNT and CDR2 YYREEE (reference sequence). V shed 3 bases and J shed 2 bases, with 18 bases lying between them.

The chain carries TRBV23-1 and TRBJ2-7; perhaps TRBD2 as D (6 bases). TRBV23-1 is reported as an ORF; its role is uncertain. Trimming removed 11 bases from V and 2 bases from J, with 16 bases in between. The CDR3 runs to 13 residues. The CDR3 DNA follows: TGCGCCGCCGGGACTCCGAGGGCCTACGAGCAGTACTTC. Its translation is CAAGTPRAYEQYF.

V gene TRBV29-1 combines with J gene TRBJ2-2, with TRBD2 identical over 10 bases. The germline V gene has CDR1 SQVTM and CDR2 ANQGSEA. This CDR3 is 15 amino acids long. V gave up 3 bases and J gave up 7 bases; unmatched junction bases: 8. The CDR3 DNA reads as TGCAGCGTTGAGTTCTGGACTAGCGGTAGCGGGGAGCTGTTTTTT. Translation gives CSVEFWTSGSGELFF.

The rearrangement links TRBV28 to TRBJ1-6; D is unresolved. This CDR3 has 15 residues. Germline V lookup: CDR1 MDHEN, CDR2 SYDVKM. The V gene lost 5 bases and the J gene lost 9 bases, with 17 bases spanning the gap. The CDR3 DNA follows: TGTGCCAGCAGTCCCCCCGGGTGGCGAGGTTCACCCCTCCACTTT. Translating it yields CASSPPGWRGSPLHF.

This chain connects TRBV18 to TRBJ1-5, with 8 bases lining up with TRBD1. Germline loops: CDR1 KGHSH, CDR2 LQKENI. The CDR3 covers 13 residues. The V and J ends lost 8 bases and 4 bases, in that order; junction bases with no gene match: 4. The DNA for the CDR3 is TGTGCCAGCCGGCAGGGGGCGAATCAGCCCCAGCATTTT. Translating gives CASRQGANQPQHF.